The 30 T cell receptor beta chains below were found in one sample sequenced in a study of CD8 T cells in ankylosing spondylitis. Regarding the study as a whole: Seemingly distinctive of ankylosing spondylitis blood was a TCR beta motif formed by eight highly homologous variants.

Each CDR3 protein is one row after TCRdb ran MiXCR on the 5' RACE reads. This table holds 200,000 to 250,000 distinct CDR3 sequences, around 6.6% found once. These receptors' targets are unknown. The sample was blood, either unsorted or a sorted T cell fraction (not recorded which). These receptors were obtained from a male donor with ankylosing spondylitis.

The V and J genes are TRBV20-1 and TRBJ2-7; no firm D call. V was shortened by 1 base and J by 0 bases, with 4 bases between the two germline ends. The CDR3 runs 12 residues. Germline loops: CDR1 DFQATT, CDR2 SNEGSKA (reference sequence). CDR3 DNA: TGCAGTGCTAGAGGTGGCTCCTACGAGCAGTACTTC. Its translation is CSARGGSYEQYF.

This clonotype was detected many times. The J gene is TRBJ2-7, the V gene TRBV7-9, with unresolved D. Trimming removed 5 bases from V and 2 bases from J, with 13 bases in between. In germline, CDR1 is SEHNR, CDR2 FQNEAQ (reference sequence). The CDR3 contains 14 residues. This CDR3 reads CASSPSARTYEQYF. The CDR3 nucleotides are TGTGCCAGCAGCCCCTCGGCCAGGACCTACGAGCAGTACTTC.

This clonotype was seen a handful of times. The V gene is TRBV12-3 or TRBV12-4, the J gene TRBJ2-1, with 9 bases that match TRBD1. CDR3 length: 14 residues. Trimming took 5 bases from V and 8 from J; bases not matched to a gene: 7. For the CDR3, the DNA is TGTGCCAGCAGTAACCGGGACAGGGAGCATGAGCAGTTCTTC. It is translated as CASSNRDREHEQFF.

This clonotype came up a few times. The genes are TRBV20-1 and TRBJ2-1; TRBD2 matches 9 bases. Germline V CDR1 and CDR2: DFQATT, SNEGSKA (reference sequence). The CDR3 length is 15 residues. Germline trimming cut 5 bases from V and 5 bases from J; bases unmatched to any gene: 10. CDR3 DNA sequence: TGCAGTGCTGCGCCCGCTAGCGGGAAAAACAATGAGCAGTTCTTC. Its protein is CSAAPASGKNNEQFF.

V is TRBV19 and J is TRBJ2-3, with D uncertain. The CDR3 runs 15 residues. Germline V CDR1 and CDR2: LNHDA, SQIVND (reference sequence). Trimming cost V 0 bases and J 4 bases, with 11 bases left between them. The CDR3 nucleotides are TGTGCCAGTAGTATAGATCAAGAGACACCAGATACGCAGTATTTT. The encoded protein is CASSIDQETPDTQYF.

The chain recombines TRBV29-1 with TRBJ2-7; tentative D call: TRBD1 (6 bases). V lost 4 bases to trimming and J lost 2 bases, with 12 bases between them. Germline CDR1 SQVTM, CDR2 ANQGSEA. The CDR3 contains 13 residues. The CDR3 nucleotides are TGCAGCGTTGTTGTAGGGGACACCTACGAGCAGTACTTC. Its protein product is CSVVVGDTYEQYF.

In nucleotides, the CDR3 is TGTGCCAGCAGCCAAGTGTATGTAGTTAGGCTCTCTGGGGCCAACGTCCTGACTTTC. Residues: CASSQVYVVRLSGANVLTF. The chain recombines TRBV4-2 with TRBJ2-6; D is ambiguous. The CDR3 contains 19 residues. CDR1 and CDR2 (germline): LGHNA, YNFKEQ. The ends were cut back, 1 base at V and 0 bases at J, with 16 bases in the middle.

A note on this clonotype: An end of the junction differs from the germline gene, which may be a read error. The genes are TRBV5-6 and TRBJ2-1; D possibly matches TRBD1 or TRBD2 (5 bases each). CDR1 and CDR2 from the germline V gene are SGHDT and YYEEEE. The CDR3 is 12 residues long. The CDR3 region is CASSPRLGAGLF. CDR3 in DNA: TGTGCCAGCAGCCCGAGACTCGGGGCCGGGCTATTC.

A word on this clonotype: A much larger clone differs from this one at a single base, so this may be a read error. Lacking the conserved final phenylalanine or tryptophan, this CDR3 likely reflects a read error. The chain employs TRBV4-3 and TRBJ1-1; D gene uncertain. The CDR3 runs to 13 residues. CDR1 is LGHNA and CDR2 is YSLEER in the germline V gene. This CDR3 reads CASSQVRGTEAFL. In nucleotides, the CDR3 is TGCGCCAGCAGTCAAGTGCGGGGCACTGAAGCTTTCCTT.

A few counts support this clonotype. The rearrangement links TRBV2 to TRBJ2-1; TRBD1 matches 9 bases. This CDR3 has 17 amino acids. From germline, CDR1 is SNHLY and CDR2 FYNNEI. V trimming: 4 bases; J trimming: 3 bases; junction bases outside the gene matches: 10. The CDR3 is CASSVLFGGQGYNEQFF. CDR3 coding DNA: TGTGCCAGCAGTGTCCTTTTCGGGGGACAGGGCTACAATGAGCAGTTCTTC.

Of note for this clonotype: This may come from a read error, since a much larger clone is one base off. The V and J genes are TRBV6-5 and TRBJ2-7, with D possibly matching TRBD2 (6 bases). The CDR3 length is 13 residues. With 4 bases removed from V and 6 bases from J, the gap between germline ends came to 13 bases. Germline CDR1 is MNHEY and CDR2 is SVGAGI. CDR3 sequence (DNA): TGTGCCAGCAGTTGGGCGGGAACCTCCGAGCAGTACTTC. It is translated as CASSWAGTSEQYF.

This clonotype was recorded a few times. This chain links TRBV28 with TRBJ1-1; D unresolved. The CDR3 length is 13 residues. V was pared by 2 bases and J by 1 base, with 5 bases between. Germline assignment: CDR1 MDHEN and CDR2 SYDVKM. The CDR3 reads CASSLQANTEAFF. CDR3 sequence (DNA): TGTGCCAGCAGTTTACAGGCGAACACTGAAGCTTTCTTT.

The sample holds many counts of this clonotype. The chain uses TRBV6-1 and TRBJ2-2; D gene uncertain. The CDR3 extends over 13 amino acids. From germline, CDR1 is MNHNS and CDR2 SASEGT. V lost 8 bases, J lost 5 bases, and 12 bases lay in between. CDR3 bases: TGTGCCAGCTCCCCGACCAGGACCGGGGAGCTGTTTTTT. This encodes CASSPTRTGELFF.

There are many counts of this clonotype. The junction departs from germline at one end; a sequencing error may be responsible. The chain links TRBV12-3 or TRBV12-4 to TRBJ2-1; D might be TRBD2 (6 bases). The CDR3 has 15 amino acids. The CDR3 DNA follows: TGTGCCAGCAGTGTAGCGGCTCACTCCTACAATGAGCAGTTCTTC. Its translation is CASSVAAHSYNEQFF.

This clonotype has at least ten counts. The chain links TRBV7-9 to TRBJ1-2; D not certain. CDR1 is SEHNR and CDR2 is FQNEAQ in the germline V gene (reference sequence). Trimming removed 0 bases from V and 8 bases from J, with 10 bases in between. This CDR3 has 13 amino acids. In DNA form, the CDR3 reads TGTGCCAGCAGCTTAGCCGACCCGGGCGGCTACACCTTC. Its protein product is CASSLADPGGYTF.

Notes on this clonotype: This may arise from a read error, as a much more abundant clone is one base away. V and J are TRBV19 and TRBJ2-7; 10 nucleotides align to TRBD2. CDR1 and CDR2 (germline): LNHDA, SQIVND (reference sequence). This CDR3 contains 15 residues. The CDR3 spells CASSSASGSSYEQCF. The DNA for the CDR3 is TGTGCCAGTAGTTCCGCTAGCGGGAGCTCCTACGAGCAGTGCTTC.

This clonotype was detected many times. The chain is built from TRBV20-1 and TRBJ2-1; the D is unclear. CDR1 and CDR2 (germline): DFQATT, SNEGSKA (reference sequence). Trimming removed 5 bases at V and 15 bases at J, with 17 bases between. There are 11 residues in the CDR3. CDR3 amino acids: CSAGSIPTPFF. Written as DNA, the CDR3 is TGCAGTGCTGGCTCGATCCCCACCCCGTTCTTC.

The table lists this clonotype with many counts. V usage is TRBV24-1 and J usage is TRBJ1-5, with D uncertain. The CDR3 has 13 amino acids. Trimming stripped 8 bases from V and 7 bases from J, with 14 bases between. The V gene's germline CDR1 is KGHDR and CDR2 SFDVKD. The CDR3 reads CATKEGEGQPQHF. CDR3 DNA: TGTGCCACCAAGGAGGGAGAGGGCCAGCCCCAGCATTTT.

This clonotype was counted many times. In DNA, the CDR3 is TGCGCCAGCAGCTTGCGAGGGGGTCTAGACACTGAAGCTTTCTTT. It is translated as CASSLRGGLDTEAFF. The chain recombines TRBV5-1 with TRBJ1-1; a possible D gene is TRBD1 (6 bases). Germline loops: CDR1 SGHRS, CDR2 YFSETQ. CDR3 length equals 15 residues. V lost 1 base to trimming and J lost 3 bases, with 13 bases between them. Full variable domain (missing parts from reference TRBV5-1 and TRBJ1-1): KAGVTQTPRYLIKTRGQQVTLSCSPISGHRSVSWYQQTPGQGLQFLFEYFSETQRNKGNFPGRFSGRQFSNSRSEMNVSTLELGDSALYLCASSLRGGLDTEAFFGQGTRLTVV.

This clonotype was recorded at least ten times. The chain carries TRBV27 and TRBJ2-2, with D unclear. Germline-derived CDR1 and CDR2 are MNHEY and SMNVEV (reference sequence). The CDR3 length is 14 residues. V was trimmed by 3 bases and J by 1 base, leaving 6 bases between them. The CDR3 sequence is CASSFDGNTGELFF. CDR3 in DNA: TGTGCCAGCAGTTTCGATGGGAACACCGGGGAGCTGTTTTTT.

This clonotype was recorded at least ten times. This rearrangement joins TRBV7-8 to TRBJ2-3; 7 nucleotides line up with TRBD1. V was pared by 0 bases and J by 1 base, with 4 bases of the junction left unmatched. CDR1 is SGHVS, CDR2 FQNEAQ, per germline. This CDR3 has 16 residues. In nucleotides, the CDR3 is TGTGCCAGCAGCTTAGCTGGCACAGGGGGCACAGATACGCAGTATTTT. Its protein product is CASSLAGTGGTDTQYF.

CDR3 sequence reads: CASSLMTGGNNEQFF. The CDR3 DNA sequence: TGTGCCAGCAGTTTAATGACAGGGGGCAACAATGAGCAGTTCTTC. The chain has TRBV27 and TRBJ2-1, with TRBD1 matching over 10 bases. Germline trimming cut 2 bases from V and 5 bases from J; bases unmatched to any gene: 3. CDR1 is MNHEY, CDR2 SMNVEV, per germline (reference sequence). This CDR3 comprises 15 residues.

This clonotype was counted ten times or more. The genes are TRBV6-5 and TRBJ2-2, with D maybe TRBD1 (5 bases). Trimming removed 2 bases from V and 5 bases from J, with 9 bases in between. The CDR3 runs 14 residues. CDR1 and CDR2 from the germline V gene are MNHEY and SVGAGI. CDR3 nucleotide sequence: TGTGCCAGCAGTTACCTAGGGGTTACCGGGGAGCTGTTTTTT. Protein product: CASSYLGVTGELFF.

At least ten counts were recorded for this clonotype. The CDR3 loop reads CASTKGGSNQPQHF. CDR3 DNA sequence: TGTGCCAGCACCAAGGGGGGAAGCAATCAGCCCCAGCATTTT. This sequence joins TRBV27 and TRBJ1-5; the D gene is possibly TRBD1 (6 bases). The CDR3 covers 14 residues. The germline V gene has CDR1 MNHEY and CDR2 SMNVEV (reference sequence). The ends were cut back, 7 bases at V and 1 base at J, with 11 bases in the middle.

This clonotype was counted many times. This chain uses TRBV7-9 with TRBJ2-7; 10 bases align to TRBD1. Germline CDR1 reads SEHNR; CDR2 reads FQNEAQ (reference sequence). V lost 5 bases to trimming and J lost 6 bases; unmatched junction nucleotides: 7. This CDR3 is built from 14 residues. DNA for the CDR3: TGTGCCAGCAGCCTGAAGACAGGGGGCCGCGAGCAGTACTTC. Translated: CASSLKTGGREQYF. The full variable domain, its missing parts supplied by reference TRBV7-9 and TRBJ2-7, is DTGVSQNPRHKITKRGQNVTFRCDPISEHNRLYWYRQTLGQGPEFLTYFQNEAQLEKSRLLSDRFSAERPKGSFSTLEIQRTEQGDSAMYLCASSLKTGGREQYFGPGTRLTVT.

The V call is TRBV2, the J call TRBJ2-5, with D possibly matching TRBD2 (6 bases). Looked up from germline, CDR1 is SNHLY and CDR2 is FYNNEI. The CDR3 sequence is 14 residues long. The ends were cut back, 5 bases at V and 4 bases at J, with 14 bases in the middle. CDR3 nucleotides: TGTGCCAGCAGTAATCGGGGGATCAGAGAGACCCAGTACTTC. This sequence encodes CASSNRGIRETQYF.

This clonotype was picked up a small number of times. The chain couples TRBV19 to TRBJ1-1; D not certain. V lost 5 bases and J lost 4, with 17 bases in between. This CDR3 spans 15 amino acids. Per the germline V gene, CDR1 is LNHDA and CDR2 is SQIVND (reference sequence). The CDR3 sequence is CASSVYPGTATEAFF. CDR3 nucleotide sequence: TGTGCCAGTAGTGTCTACCCCGGAACAGCCACTGAAGCTTTCTTT.

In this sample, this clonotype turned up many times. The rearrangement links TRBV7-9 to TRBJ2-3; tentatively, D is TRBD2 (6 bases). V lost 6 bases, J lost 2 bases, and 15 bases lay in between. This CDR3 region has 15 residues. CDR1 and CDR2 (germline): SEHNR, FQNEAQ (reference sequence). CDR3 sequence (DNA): TGTGCCAGCAGGTCCCCGGGACTCCTCACAGATACGCAGTATTTT. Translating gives CASRSPGLLTDTQYF.

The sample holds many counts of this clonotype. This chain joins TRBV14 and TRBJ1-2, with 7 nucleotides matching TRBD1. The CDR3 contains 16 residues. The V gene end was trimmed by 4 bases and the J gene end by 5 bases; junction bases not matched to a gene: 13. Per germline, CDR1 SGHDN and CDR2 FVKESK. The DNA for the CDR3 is TGTGCCAGCAGCCGAAGCAGACAGGGAAGGGGTTATGGCTACACCTTC. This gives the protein CASSRSRQGRGYGYTF.

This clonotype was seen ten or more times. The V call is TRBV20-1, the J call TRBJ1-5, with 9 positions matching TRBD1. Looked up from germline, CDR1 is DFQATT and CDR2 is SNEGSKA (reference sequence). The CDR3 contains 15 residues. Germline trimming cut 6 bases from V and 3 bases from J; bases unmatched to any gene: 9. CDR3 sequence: CSASRTGVDNQPQHF. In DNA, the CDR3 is TGCAGTGCCAGCCGGACAGGGGTGGACAATCAGCCCCAGCATTTT.